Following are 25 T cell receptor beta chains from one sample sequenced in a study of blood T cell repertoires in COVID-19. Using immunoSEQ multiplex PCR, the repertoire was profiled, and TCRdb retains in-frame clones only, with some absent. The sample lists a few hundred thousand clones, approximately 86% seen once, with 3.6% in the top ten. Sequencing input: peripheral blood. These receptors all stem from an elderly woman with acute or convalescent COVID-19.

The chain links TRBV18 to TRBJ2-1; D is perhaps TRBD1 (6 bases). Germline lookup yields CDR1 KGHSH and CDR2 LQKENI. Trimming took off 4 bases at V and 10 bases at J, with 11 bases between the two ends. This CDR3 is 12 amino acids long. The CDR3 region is CASSQPGQEQFF. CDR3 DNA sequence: TGTGCCAGCTCACAACCGGGACAAGAGCAGTTCTTC.

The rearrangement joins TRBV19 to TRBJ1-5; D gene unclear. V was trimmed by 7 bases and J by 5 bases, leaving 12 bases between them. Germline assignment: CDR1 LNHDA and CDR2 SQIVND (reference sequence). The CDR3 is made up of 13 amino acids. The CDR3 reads CASTPYFDQPQHF. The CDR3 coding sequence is TGTGCCAGTACCCCGTATTTTGATCAGCCCCAGCATTTT.

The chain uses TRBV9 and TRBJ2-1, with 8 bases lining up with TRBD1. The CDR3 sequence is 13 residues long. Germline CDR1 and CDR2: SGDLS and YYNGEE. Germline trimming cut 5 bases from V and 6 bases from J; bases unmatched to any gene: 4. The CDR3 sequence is CASSQGAGNEQFF. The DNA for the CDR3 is TGTGCCAGCAGTCAGGGGGCAGGCAATGAGCAGTTCTTC.

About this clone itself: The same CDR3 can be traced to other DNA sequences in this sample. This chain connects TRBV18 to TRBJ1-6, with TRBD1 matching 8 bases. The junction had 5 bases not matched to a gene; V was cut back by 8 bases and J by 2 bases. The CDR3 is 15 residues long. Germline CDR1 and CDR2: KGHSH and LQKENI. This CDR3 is CASSQQGAYNSPLHF. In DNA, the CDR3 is TGTGCCAGCAGCCAACAGGGGGCCTATAATTCACCCCTCCACTTT.

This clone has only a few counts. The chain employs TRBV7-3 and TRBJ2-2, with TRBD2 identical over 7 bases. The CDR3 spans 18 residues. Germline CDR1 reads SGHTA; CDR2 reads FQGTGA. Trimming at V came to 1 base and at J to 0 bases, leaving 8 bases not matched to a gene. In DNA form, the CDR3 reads TGTGCCAGCAGCTTAAACCCAGCGGGGTCATCGAACACCGGGGAGCTGTTTTTT. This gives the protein CASSLNPAGSSNTGELFF. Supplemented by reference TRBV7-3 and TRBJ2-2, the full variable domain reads GAGVSQTPSNKVTEKGKYVELRCDPISGHTALYWYRQSLGQGPEFLIYFQGTGAADDSGLPNDRFFAVRPEGSVSTLKIQRTERGDSAVYLCASSLNPAGSSNTGELFFGEGSRLTVL.

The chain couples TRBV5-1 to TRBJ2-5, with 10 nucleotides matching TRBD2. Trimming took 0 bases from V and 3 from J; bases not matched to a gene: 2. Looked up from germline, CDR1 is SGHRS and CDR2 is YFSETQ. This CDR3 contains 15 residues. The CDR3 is CASSLAGTSEETQYF. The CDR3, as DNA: TGCGCCAGCAGCTTGGCCGGGACTAGCGAAGAGACCCAGTACTTC.

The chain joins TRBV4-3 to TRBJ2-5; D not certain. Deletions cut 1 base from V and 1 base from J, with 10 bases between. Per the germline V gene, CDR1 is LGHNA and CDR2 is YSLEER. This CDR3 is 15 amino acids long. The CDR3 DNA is TGCGCCAGCAGCCAAGCCCTCTCTCGCCAAGAGACCCAGTACTTC. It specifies CASSQALSRQETQYF.

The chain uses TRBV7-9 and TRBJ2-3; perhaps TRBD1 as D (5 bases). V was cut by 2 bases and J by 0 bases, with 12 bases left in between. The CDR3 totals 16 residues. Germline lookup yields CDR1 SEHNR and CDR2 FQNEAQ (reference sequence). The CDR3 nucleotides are TGTGCCAGCAGCTTAATGTCAGGGTCTAGCACAGATACGCAGTATTTT. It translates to CASSLMSGSSTDTQYF.

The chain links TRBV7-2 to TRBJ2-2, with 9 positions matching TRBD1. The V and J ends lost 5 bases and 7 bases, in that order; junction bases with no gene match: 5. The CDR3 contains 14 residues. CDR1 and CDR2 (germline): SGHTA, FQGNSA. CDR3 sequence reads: CASSLQGAVGELFF. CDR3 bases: TGTGCCAGCAGCCTACAGGGGGCTGTCGGGGAGCTGTTTTTT.

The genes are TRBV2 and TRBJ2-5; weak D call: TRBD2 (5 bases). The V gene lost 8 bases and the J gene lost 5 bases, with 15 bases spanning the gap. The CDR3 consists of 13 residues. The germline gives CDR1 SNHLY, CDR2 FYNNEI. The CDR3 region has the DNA TGTGCCAGCGTACTGGAGAGGAGGGAGACCCAGTACTTC. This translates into CASVLERRETQYF.

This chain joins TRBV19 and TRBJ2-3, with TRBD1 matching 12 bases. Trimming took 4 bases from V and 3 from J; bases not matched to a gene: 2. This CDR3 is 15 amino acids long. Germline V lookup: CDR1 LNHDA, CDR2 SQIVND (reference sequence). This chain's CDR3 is CASSKGQGATDTQYF. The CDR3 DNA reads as TGTGCCAGTAGTAAGGGACAGGGGGCAACAGATACGCAGTATTTT. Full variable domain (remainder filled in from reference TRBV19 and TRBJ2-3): DGGITQSPKYLFRKEGQNVTLSCEQNLNHDAMYWYRQDPGQGLRLIYYSQIVNDFQKGDIAEGYSVSREKKESFPLTVTSAQKNPTAFYLCASSKGQGATDTQYFGPGTRLTVL.

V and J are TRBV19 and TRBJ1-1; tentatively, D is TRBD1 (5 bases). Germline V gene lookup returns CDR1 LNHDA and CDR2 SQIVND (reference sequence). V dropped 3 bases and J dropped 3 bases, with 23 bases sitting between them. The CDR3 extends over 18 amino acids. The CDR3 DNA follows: TGTGCCAGTAGTATCCCCCCCAGGGCCAGGCCGACTGACACTGAAGCTTTCTTT. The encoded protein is CASSIPPRARPTDTEAFF.

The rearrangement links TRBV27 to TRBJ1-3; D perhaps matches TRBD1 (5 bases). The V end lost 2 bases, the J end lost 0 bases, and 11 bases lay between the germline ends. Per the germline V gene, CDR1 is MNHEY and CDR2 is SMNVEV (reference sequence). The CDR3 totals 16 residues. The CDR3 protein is CASSLQGVPSGNTIYF. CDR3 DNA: TGTGCCAGCAGTTTACAAGGGGTACCCTCTGGAAACACCATATATTTT.

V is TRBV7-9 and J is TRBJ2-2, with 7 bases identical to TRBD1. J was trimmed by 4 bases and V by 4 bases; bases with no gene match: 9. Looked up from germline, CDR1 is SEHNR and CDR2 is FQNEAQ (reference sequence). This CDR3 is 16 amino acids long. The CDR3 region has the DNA TGTGCCAGCAGCTCCCGGACAGGAATCCTCACCGGGGAGCTGTTTTTT. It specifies CASSSRTGILTGELFF. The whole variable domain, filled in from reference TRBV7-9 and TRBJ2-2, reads DTGVSQNPRHKITKRGQNVTFRCDPISEHNRLYWYRQTLGQGPEFLTYFQNEAQLEKSRLLSDRFSAERPKGSFSTLEIQRTEQGDSAMYLCASSSRTGILTGELFFGEGSRLTVL.

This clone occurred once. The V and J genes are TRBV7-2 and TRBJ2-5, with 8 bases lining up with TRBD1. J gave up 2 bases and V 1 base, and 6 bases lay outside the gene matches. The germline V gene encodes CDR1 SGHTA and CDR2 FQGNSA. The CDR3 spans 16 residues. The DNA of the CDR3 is TGTGCCAGCAGCTTAGTTGGGACAGGCTTTCAAGAGACCCAGTACTTC. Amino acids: CASSLVGTGFQETQYF.

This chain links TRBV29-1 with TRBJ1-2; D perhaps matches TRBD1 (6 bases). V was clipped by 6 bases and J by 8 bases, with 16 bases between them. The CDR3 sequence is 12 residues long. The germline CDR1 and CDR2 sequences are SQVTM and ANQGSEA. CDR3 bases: TGCAGCGTCCCAGGTGGGGGCCGGGGCTACACCTTC. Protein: CSVPGGGRGYTF.

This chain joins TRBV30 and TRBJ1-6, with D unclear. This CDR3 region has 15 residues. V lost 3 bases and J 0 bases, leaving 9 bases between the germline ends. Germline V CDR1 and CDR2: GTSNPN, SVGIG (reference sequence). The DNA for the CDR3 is TGTGCCTGGAGGGGCACCAGCTCCTATAATTCACCCCTCCACTTT. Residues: CAWRGTSSYNSPLHF. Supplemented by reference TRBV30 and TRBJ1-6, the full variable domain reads SQTIHQWPATLVQPVGSPLSLECTVEGTSNPNLYWYRQAAGRGLQLLFYSVGIGQISSEVPQNLSASRPQDRQFILSSKKLLLSDSGFYLCAWRGTSSYNSPLHFGNGTRLTVT.

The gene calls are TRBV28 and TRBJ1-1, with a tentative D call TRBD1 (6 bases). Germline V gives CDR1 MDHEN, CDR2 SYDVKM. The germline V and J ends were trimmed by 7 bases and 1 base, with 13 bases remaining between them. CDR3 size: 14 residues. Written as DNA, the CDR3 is TGTGCCAGCAACCTCCCAGGGGAGAACACTGAAGCTTTCTTT. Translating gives CASNLPGENTEAFF.

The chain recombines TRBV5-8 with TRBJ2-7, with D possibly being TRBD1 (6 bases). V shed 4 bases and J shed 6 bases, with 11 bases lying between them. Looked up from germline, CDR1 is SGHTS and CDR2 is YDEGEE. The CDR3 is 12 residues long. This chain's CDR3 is CASSNRVSEQYF. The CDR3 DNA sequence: TGTGCCAGCAGCAACAGGGTGAGCGAGCAGTACTTC.

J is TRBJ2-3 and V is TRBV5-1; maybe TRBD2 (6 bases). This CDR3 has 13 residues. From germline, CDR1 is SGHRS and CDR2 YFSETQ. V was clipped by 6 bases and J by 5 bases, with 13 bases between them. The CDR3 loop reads CASNRGWVDTQYF. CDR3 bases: TGCGCCAGCAACCGGGGGTGGGTAGATACGCAGTATTTT.

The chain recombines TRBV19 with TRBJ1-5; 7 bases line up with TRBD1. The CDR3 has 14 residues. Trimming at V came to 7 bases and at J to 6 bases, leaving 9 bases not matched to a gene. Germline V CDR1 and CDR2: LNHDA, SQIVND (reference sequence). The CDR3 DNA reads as TGTGCCAGTATTAAAAGGGGGCGAGGTCAGCCCCAGCATTTT. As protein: CASIKRGRGQPQHF.

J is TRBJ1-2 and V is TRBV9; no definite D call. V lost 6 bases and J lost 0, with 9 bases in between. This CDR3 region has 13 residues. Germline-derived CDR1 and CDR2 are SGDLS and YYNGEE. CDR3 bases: TGTGCCAGCATGGGTCGGGCTAACTATGGCTACACCTTC. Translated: CASMGRANYGYTF.

The CDR3 spells CASSLDRGDHYGYTF. CDR3 sequence (DNA): TGCGCCAGCAGCCTGGACAGGGGAGACCACTATGGCTACACCTTC. The chain links TRBV5-1 to TRBJ1-2, with 9 bases lining up with TRBD1. The CDR3 has 15 residues. The V and J ends lost 4 bases and 3 bases, in that order; junction bases with no gene match: 7. Germline-derived CDR1 and CDR2 are SGHRS and YFSETQ.

CDR3 region: CASSTSAAKNIQYF. The CDR3 bases are TGTGCCAGCAGTACTAGCGCTGCCAAAAACATTCAGTACTTC. The rearrangement joins TRBV2 to TRBJ2-4; 7 positions match TRBD2. Germline trimming cut 5 bases from V and 1 base from J; bases unmatched to any gene: 2. Looked up from germline, CDR1 is SNHLY and CDR2 is FYNNEI. The length of the CDR3 is 14 residues.

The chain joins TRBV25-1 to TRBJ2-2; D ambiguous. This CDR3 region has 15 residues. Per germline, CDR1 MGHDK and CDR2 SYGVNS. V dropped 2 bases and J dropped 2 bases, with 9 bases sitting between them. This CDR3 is CASSETSVNTGELFF. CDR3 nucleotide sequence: TGTGCCAGCAGTGAAACCTCGGTTAACACCGGGGAGCTGTTTTTT.